Listed here are 10 T cell receptor beta chains from one sample, sequenced in a study of CXCR3-negative and CXCR3-positive naive CD8 T cells. These receptors have no known antigen. Preparation of TRB cDNA libraries relied on 5' RACE carrying UMI labels. One entry per CDR3 protein, without DNA, is what TCRdb gives after re-calling the 5' RACE reads. The sample's table shows 130,000 to 150,000 distinct CDR3 sequences. Study-wide points: Comparison of naive cells showed more hydrophobic TRB CDR3s in CXCR3-positive than in CXCR3-negative naive cells.

Sequenced: naive CXCR3+ CD8+ T cells from blood. This sample's subset: CD45RO-CCR7+CD27+CD95- naive CD8+ T cells expressing CXCR3 (TNR3+). Receptors were obtained from a human donor in good health. Some clones in this sample may be carry-over from other donors' samples.

This chain uses TRBV7-8 with TRBJ2-2. The length of the CDR3 is 16 residues. CDR1 and CDR2 from the germline V gene are SGHVS and FQNEAQ. Here the CDR3 reads CASSLSGAPNTGELFF.

The chain joins TRBV20-1 to TRBJ2-7; TCRdb returns TRBD1, unconfirmable since there is no DNA. Looked up from germline, CDR1 is DFQATT and CDR2 is SNEGSKA (reference sequence). The CDR3 contains 14 residues. The CDR3 loop is CSAKLGTGGYEQYF.

CDR3 sequence reads: CASSYGGTDTQYF. The chain has TRBV7-9 and TRBJ2-3; the D call of TRBD1 rests on TCRdb alone, since no DNA is present to check it. The germline gives CDR1 SEHNR, CDR2 FQNEAQ (reference sequence). The CDR3 is made up of 13 amino acids.

The CDR3 loop is CASSGREGTSSYEQYF. This chain links TRBV21-1 with TRBJ2-7; TCRdb returns TRBD2, unconfirmable since there is no DNA. TRBV21-1 corresponds to a pseudogene. There are 16 residues in the CDR3.

This chain links TRBV7-2 with TRBJ2-1; the TRBD2 assignment by TCRdb is unverifiable without DNA. Germline CDR1 is SGHTA and CDR2 is FQGNSA. This CDR3 contains 15 residues. CDR3: CASSPTSGGYNEQFF.

The V gene is TRBV29-1, the J gene TRBJ2-7. The germline gives CDR1 SQVTM, CDR2 ANQGSEA. This CDR3 has 12 residues. The CDR3 spells CSVEKSAYEQYF.

This chain connects TRBV20-1 to TRBJ2-3; lacking DNA, the TRBD1 call made by TCRdb goes unchecked. The CDR3 consists of 16 residues. Germline CDR1 reads DFQATT; CDR2 reads SNEGSKA (reference sequence). This CDR3 reads CSASPPLDSLTDTQYF.

The rearrangement uses TRBV20-1 and TRBJ2-2; as DNA is missing, the TRBD2 call by TCRdb cannot be tested. The CDR3 extends over 13 amino acids. Germline assignment: CDR1 DFQATT and CDR2 SNEGSKA (reference sequence). The CDR3 is CSARGEGAGELFF.

The CDR3 sequence is CASTPGGWEQFF. The chain employs TRBV28 and TRBJ2-1; TCRdb's assignment of TRBD1 cannot be checked, as there is no DNA. Looked up from germline, CDR1 is MDHEN and CDR2 is SYDVKM. The CDR3 is 12 amino acids.

This CDR3 reads CGGQGLDTQYF. J is TRBJ2-3 and V is TRBV29-1; TCRdb calls TRBD1, which cannot be checked without DNA. Germline V gives CDR1 SQVTM, CDR2 ANQGSEA. The CDR3 loop spans 11 amino acids.